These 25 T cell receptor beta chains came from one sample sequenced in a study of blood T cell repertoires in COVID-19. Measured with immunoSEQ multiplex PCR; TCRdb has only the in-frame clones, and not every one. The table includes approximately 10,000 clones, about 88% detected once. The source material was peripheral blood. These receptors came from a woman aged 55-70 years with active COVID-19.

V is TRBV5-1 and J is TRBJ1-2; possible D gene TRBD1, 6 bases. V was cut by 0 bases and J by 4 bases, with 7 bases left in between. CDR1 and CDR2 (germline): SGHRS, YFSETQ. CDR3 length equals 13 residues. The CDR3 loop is CASSLEGVYGYTF. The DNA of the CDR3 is TGCGCCAGCAGCTTGGAGGGGGTCTATGGCTACACCTTC.

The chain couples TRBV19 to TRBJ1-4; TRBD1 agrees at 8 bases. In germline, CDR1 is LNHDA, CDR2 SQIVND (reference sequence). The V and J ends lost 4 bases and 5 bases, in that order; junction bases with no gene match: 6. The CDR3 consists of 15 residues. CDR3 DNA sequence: TGTGCCAGTAGTACCGGGACAGGAGGGAATGAAAAACTGTTTTTT. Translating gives CASSTGTGGNEKLFF.

The CDR3, as DNA: TGCGCCAGCAGCCAAGAGACAGTCAATGAGCAGTTCTTC. This translates into CASSQETVNEQFF. The rearrangement joins TRBV4-1 to TRBJ2-1; possible D gene TRBD1, 5 bases. The V gene's germline CDR1 is MGHRA and CDR2 YSYEKL. With 0 bases removed from V and 6 bases from J, the gap between germline ends came to 6 bases. The CDR3 runs to 13 residues.

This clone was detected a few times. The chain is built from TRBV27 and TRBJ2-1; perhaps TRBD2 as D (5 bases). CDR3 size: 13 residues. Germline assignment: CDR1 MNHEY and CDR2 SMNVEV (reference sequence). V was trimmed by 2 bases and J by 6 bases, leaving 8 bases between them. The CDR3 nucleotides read TGTGCCAGCAGTTTAGCGGGCGCCAATGAGCAGTTCTTC. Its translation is CASSLAGANEQFF.

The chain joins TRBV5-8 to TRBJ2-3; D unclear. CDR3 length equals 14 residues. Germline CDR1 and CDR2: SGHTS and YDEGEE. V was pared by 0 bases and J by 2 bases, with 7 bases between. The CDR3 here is CASSLGQDTDTQYF. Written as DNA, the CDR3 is TGTGCCAGCAGCTTGGGGCAGGACACAGATACGCAGTATTTT.

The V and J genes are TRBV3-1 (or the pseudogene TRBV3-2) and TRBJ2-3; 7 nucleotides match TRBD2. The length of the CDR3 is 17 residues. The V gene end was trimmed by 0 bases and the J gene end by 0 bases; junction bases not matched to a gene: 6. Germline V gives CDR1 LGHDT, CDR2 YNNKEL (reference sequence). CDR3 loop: CASSQDALAASTDTQYF. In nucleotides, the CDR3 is TGTGCCAGCAGCCAAGACGCCCTAGCGGCTAGCACAGATACGCAGTATTTT.

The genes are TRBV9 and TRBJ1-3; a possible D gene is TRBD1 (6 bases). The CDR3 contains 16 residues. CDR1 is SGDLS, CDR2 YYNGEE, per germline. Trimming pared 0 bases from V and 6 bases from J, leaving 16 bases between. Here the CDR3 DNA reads TGTGCCAGCAGCGTAGGAACAGGGAGAGGGGAAAACACCATATATTTT. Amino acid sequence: CASSVGTGRGENTIYF. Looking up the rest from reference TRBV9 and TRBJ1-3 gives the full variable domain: DSGVTQTPKHLITATGQRVTLRCSPRSGDLSVYWYQQSLDQGLQFLIQYYNGEERAKGNILERFSAQQFPDLHSELNLSSLELGDSALYFCASSVGTGRGENTIYFGEGSWLTVV.

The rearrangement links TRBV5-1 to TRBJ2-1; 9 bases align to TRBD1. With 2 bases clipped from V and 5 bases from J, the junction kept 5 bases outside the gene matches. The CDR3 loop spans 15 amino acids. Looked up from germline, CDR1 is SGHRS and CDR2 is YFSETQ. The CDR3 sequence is CASSFGGTGNNEQFF. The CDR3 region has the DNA TGCGCCAGCAGCTTCGGGGGGACAGGGAACAATGAGCAGTTCTTC.

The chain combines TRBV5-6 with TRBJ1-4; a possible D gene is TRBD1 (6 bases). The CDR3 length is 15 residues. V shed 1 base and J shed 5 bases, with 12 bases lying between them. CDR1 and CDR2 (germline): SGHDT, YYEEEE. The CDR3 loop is CASSLLGQGNEKLFF. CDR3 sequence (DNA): TGTGCCAGCAGCTTGCTCGGGCAGGGGAATGAAAAACTGTTTTTT. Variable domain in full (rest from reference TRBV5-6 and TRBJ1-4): DAGVTQSPTHLIKTRGQQVTLRCSPKSGHDTVSWYQQALGQGPQFIFQYYEEEERQRGNFPDRFSGHQFPNYSSELNVNALLLGDSALYLCASSLLGQGNEKLFFGSGTQLSVL.

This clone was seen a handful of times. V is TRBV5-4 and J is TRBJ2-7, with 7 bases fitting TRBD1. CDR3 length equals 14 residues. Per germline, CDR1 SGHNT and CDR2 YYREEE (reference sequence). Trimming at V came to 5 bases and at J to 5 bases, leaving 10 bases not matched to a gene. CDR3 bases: TGTGCCAGCAGAGCCGGGACAGCACAGGACGAGCAGTACTTC. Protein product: CASRAGTAQDEQYF. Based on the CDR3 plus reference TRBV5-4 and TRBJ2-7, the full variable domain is ETGVTQSPTHLIKTRGQQVTLRCSSQSGHNTVSWYQQALGQGPQFIFQYYREEENGRGNFPPRFSGLQFPNYSSELNVNALELDDSALYLCASRAGTAQDEQYFGPGTRLTVT.

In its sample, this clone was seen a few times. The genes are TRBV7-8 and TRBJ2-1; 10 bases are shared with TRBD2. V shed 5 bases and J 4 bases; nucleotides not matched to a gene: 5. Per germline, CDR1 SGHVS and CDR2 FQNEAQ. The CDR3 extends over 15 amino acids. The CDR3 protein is CASSPRTSGYNEQFF. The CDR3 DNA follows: TGTGCCAGCAGCCCGAGGACTAGCGGTTACAATGAGCAGTTCTTC.

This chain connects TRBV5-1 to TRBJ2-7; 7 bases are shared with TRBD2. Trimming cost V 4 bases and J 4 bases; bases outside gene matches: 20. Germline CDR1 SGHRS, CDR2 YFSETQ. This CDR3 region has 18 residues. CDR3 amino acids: CASSREALREWSNYEQYF. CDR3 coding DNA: TGCGCCAGCAGCCGAGAAGCGCTGCGGGAGTGGAGTAATTACGAGCAGTACTTC.

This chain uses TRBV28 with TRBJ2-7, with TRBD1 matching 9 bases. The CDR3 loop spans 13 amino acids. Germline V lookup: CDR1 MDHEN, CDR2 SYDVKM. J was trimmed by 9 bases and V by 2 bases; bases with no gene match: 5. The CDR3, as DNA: TGTGCCAGCAGTTTAGGAGACAGGGGGGTGCAGTACGTC. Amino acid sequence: CASSLGDRGVQYV.

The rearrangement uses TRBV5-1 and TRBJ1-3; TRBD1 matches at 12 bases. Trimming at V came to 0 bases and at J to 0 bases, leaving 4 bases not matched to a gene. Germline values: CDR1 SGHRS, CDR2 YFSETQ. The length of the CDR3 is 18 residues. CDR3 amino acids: CASSLGDRGPLSGNTIYF. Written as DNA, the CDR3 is TGCGCCAGCAGCTTGGGGGACAGGGGGCCACTCTCTGGAAACACCATATATTTT.

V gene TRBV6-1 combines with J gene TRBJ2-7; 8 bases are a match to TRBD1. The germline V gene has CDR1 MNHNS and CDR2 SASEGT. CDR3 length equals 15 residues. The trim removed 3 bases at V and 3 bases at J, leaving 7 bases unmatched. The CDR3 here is CASSDLPGQDYEQYF. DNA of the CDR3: TGTGCCAGCAGTGACCTCCCGGGACAGGACTACGAGCAGTACTTC.

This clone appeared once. In DNA form, the CDR3 reads TGTGCCAGCAGCGGGTTTAGGAATTCACCCCTCCACTTT. Its protein is CASSGFRNSPLHF. The chain couples TRBV28 to TRBJ1-6; D gene unclear. There are 13 residues in the CDR3. Deletions cut 6 bases from V and 7 bases from J, with 10 bases between. Germline loops: CDR1 MDHEN, CDR2 SYDVKM.

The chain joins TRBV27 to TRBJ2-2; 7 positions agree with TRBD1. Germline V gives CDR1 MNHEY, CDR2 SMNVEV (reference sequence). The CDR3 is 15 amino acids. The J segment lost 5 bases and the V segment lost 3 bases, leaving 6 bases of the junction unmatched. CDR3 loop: CASSFKGATTGELFF. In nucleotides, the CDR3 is TGTGCCAGCAGTTTTAAGGGGGCCACTACCGGGGAGCTGTTTTTT.

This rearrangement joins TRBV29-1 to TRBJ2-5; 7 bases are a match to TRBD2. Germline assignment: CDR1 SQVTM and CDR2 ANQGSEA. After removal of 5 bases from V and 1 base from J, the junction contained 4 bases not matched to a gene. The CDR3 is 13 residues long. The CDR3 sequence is CSVLGTIQETQYF. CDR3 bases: TGCAGCGTTCTCGGGACTATCCAAGAGACCCAGTACTTC.

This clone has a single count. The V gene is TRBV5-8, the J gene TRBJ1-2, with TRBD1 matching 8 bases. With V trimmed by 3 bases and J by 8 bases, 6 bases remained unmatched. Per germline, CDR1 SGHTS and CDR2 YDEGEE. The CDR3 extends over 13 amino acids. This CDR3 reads CASSYGQGRGYTF. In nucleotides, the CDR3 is TGTGCCAGCAGCTATGGACAGGGCAGGGGCTACACCTTC.

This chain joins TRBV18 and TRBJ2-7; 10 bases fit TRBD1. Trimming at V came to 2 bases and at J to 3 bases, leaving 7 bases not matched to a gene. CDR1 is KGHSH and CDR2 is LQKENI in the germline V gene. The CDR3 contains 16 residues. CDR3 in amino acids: CASSPMGQGTFYEQYF. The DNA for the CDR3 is TGTGCCAGCTCACCAATGGGACAGGGGACATTCTACGAGCAGTACTTC.

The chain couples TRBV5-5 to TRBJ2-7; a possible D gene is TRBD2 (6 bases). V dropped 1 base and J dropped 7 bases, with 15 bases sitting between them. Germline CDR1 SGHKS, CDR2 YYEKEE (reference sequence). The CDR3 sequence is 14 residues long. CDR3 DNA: TGTGCCAGCAGCTTGTCTTCGGTGGCGGGGGAGCAGTACGTC. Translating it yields CASSLSSVAGEQYV.

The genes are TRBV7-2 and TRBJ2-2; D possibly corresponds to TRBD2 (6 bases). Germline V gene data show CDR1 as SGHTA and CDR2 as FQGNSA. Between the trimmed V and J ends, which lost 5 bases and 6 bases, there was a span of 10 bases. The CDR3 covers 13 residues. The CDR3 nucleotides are TGTGCCAGCAGCCGTCCGGGGGCCGGGGAGCTGTTTTTT. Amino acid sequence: CASSRPGAGELFF.

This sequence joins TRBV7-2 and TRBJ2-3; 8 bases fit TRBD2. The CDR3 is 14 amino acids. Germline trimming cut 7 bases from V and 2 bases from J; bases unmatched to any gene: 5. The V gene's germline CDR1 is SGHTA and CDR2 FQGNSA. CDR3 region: CASIPGGATDTQYF. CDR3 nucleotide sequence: TGTGCCAGCATCCCGGGGGGGGCCACAGATACGCAGTATTTT.

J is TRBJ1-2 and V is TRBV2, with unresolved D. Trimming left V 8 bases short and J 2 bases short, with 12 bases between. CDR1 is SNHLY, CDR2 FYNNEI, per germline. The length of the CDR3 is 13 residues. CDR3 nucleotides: TGTGCCAGCTCCCAGATGCGGAACTATGGCTACACCTTC. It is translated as CASSQMRNYGYTF. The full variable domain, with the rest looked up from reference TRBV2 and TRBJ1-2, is EPEVTQTPSHQVTQMGQEVILRCVPISNHLYFYWYRQILGQKVEFLVSFYNNEISEKSEIFDDQFSVERPDGSNFTLKIRSTKLEDSAMYFCASSQMRNYGYTFGSGTRLTVV.

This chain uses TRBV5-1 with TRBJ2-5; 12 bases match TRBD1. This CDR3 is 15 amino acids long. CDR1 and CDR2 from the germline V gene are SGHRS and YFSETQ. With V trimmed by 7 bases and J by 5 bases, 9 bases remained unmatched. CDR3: CASSRDRGRGETQYF. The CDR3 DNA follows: TGCGCCAGCTCCAGGGACAGGGGGCGAGGGGAGACCCAGTACTTC.